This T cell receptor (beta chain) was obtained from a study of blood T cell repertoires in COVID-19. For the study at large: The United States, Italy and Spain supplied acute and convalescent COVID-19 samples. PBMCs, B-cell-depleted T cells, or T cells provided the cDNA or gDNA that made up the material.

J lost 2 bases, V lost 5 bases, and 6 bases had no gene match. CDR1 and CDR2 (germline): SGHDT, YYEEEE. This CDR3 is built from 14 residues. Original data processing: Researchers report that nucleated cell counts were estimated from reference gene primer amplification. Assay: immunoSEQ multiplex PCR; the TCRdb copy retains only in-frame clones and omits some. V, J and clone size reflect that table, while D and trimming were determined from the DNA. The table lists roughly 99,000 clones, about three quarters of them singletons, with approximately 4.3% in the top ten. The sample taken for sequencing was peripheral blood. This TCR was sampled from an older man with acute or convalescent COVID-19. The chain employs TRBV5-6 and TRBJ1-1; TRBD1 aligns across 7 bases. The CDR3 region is CASRRDRDNTEAFF. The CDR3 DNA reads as TGTGCCAGCAGGCGGGACAGAGATAACACTGAAGCTTTCTTT.